Included here is one TCR beta chain sequence, with context. Its target is not known. The approximately 120-subject validation cohort, separate from the roughly 700-subject first cohort, included the donors. Here immunoSEQ multiplex PCR was the method, and the copy in TCRdb shows in-frame clones only, minus some. The sample shows around 190,000 clones, roughly 81% of them seen only once. This sample stems from a study of cytomegalovirus exposure and HLA in healthy donors. Study outcomes and limitations: A list of approximately 160 TCR beta chains associated with cytomegalovirus was given.

The sequence was obtained from a woman in her 30s in good health and CMV-seronegative. Sequenced material: PBMCs.

CDR3 sequence: CASSFQQGNLHGYTF. CDR3 nucleotides: TGTGCCAGCAGTTTCCAACAGGGCAATCTTCATGGCTACACCTTC. The chain uses TRBV27 and TRBJ1-2, with D perhaps TRBD1 (6 bases). Trimming left V 3 bases short and J 6 bases short, with 17 bases between. Germline CDR1 reads MNHEY; CDR2 reads SMNVEV (reference sequence). The CDR3 contains 15 residues.